This T cell receptor (beta chain) came from a study of shared clonotypes between healthy human individuals. Germline-derived CDR1 and CDR2 are MDHEN and SYDVKM. This CDR3 spans 14 amino acids. The V end was cut by 5 bases, the J end by 6 bases, with 11 bases between. Generated by immunoSEQ multiplex PCR, the TCRdb table keeps only in-frame clones and is missing some. The sample has hundreds of thousands of clones, about two thirds seen once; the top ten hold around 2%. This clone was found a few times. This TCR came from a woman aged 30 to 39 in good health. V is TRBV28 and J is TRBJ1-6, with D possibly matching TRBD1 (5 bases). Sequenced material: memory CD4+ T cells sorted from blood. Subset: CD45RA-negative fraction. As DNA, the CDR3 is TGTGCCAGCAGTACAGGACGGATTAATTCACCCCTCCACTTT. This encodes CASSTGRINSPLHF.